This is a list of T cell receptor beta chains from one sample in a study of T cell responses to AZD1222 COVID-19 vaccine. Profiling relied on immunoSEQ multiplex PCR, and the TCRdb table lists in-frame clones only, not all of them. The data hold fewer than 150,000 clones, with roughly 91% observed a single time. Sequencing was performed on peripheral blood, taken on day 0 of AZD1222 vaccination. The receptors here all came from an adult in good health. Each CDR3 is given with its conserved first and last residue. The D gene is left open where the match is weak. Clone size, where shown, is once, few, many, or a class for clones that have expanded.

V	size	D	J	DNA	CDR3
TRBV4-3	few	TRBD2	TRBJ2-5	TGCGCCAGCAGCCAAACCGCGGGTACTAGCGGGGGATCCCAAGAGACCCAGTACTTC	CASSQTAGTSGGSQETQYF
TRBV3-1/TRBV3-2	-	-	TRBJ1-5	TGTGCCAGCAGCCAAGGGGGCGTGAATCAGCCCCAGCATTTT	CASSQGGVNQPQHF
TRBV13	once	-	TRBJ2-7	TGTGCCAGCAACCGAAAGGGACACCTCTCCTACGAGCAGTACTTC	CASNRKGHLSYEQYF
TRBV3-1/TRBV3-2	-	-	TRBJ1-6	TGTGCCAGCAGCCAAGATCCCTCGGCAGGGATCAATTCACCCCTCCACTTT	CASSQDPSAGINSPLHF
TRBV5-4	-	TRBD2	TRBJ2-3	TGTGCCAGCAGCTTACAAACGGGACTAGCGGGAGACACAGATACGCAGTATTTT	CASSLQTGLAGDTDTQYF
TRBV7-9	-	-	TRBJ2-1	TGTGCCAGCAGCTCTCCGGTTTTTGACAATGAGCAGTTCTTC	CASSSPVFDNEQFF
TRBV9	-	-	TRBJ2-7	TGTGCCAGCAGCTCAGTGGGGGGCTACGAGCAGTACTTC	CASSSVGGYEQYF
TRBV2	once	TRBD2	TRBJ2-3	TGTGCCAGCAATCTAGCGGGAAGCTCCAATACGCAGTATTTT	CASNLAGSSNTQYF
TRBV3-1/TRBV3-2	-	TRBD1	TRBJ1-3	TGTGCCAGCAGCCAAGACGACAGGGCTGGAAACACCATATATTTT	CASSQDDRAGNTIYF
TRBV9	-	-	TRBJ2-1	TGTGCCAGCAGCGTAGGGGGGCGGGAAGAGCAGTTCTTC	CASSVGGREEQFF
TRBV5-4	-	TRBD1	TRBJ1-3	TGTGCCAGCAGCTCACAGGGGTCTGGAAACACCATATATTTT	CASSSQGSGNTIYF
TRBV6-2/TRBV6-3	once	-	TRBJ2-7	TGTGCCAGCAGTTACCGGCCATTGCTCCCCTACGAGCAGTACTTC	CASSYRPLLPYEQYF
TRBV5-1	-	TRBD1	TRBJ1-1	TGCGCCAGCAGCTTACAGGGGGTGAACACTGAAGCTTTCTTT	CASSLQGVNTEAFF
TRBV19	once	-	TRBJ2-4	TGTGCCAGTAGCTCCGGGCCCGCTAATAACATTCAGTACTTC	CASSSGPANNIQYF
TRBV5-4	-	-	TRBJ1-6	TGTGCCAGCAGCGGGGACACCACCCGTGAGACACCCCTCCACTTT	CASSGDTTRETPLHF
TRBV7-8	-	-	TRBJ1-4	TGTGCCAGCAGCCTCCTGTTTCAGACTAAGAATGAAAAACTGTTTTTT	CASSLLFQTKNEKLFF
TRBV27	-	-	TRBJ1-2	TGTGCCACCCTTGACAGGCTCTATGGCTACACCTTC	CATLDRLYGYTF
TRBV12-3/TRBV12-4	-	-	TRBJ2-3	TGTGCCAGCAGTTTTCAGGGGACCGATACGCAGTATTTT	CASSFQGTDTQYF
TRBV2	-	TRBD2	TRBJ2-1	TGTGCCAGCAGGTTGCTAGCGGGAGTATCTCCACAAACAAACAATGAGCAGTTCTTC	CASRLLAGVSPQTNNEQFF
TRBV3-1/TRBV3-2	-	-	TRBJ2-5	TGTGCCAGCAGCCCTTCACAGGTTTGGGAGACCCAGTACTTC	CASSPSQVWETQYF
TRBV5-4	-	TRBD1	TRBJ1-1	TGTGCCAGCAGCGTGGACAGGACCTTGAACACTGAAGCTTTCTTT	CASSVDRTLNTEAFF
TRBV30	-	-	TRBJ1-2	TGTGCCTGGAGTGTACTTATGGGCTACACCTTC	CAWSVLMGYTF
TRBV7-9	-	-	TRBJ2-7	TGTGCCAGCAGCTCCCTCCCCTCTCCGGGGAAGTACTTC	CASSSLPSPGKYF
TRBV11-3	once	TRBD2	TRBJ2-1	TGTGCCAGCAGCTTGATGGGGGAGGGTAACAATGAGCAGTTCTTC	CASSLMGEGNNEQFF
TRBV19	-	-	TRBJ2-2	TGTGCCAGTAGTATTTGGCAGCGCCTCGGTGGAGGGAACACCGGGGAGCTGTTTTTT	CASSIWQRLGGGNTGELFF
TRBV5-4	once	-	TRBJ1-3	TGTGCCAGCAGCTTGGGGGGTACTGGAAACACCATATATTTT	CASSLGGTGNTIYF
TRBV3-1/TRBV3-2	-	-	TRBJ2-1	TGTGCCAGCAGCCAAGGGGGAGCTGGGAATGAGCAGTTCTTC	CASSQGGAGNEQFF
TRBV5-4	-	TRBD2	TRBJ2-1	TGTGCCAGCAGCCGGACTAGCGGGAGTTTAAATGAGCAGTTCTTC	CASSRTSGSLNEQFF
TRBV7-9	-	TRBD1	TRBJ2-7	TGTGCCAGCAGCTTGCTGACAGGGGGCGAGCAGTACTTC	CASSLLTGGEQYF
TRBV24-1	-	-	TRBJ1-2	TGTGCCACCAGTGATTTGAACAGGGTTGATGGCTACACCTTC	CATSDLNRVDGYTF
TRBV5-1	-	-	TRBJ2-7	TGCGCCAGCAGCTTGGGACGGGCCGTCTACGAGCAGTACTTC	CASSLGRAVYEQYF
TRBV11-2	-	-	TRBJ1-5	TGTGCCAGCAGCTTAGGGTTAAGGGCAGGCAATCAGCCCCAGCATTTT	CASSLGLRAGNQPQHF
TRBV10-3	-	-	TRBJ2-2	TGTGCCATCTCGTGGGGACAAGTTCTTAACACCGGGGAGCTGTTTTTT	CAISWGQVLNTGELFF
TRBV7-9	once	-	TRBJ1-1	TGTGCCAGCACCCGGGAGGCCGTCTGGGGGGGCACTGAAGCTTTCTTT	CASTREAVWGGTEAFF
TRBV6-1	-	-	TRBJ1-5	TGTGCCAGCAGTGAGGCTGTAGGTCAGCCCCAGCATTTT	CASSEAVGQPQHF
TRBV5-6	-	-	TRBJ1-2	TGTGCCAGCAGCTTGGATGGGAGTGGCGGCTATGGCTACACCTTC	CASSLDGSGGYGYTF
TRBV27	-	-	TRBJ1-1	TGTGCCAGCACCCTCCTCTCAGGAGGTCAAACTGAAGCTTTCTTT	CASTLLSGGQTEAFF
TRBV7-2	-	-	TRBJ2-7	TGTGCCAGCAGCTCTAAAAAGTTACAGGACACCTACGAGCAGTACTTC	CASSSKKLQDTYEQYF
TRBV19	-	-	TRBJ1-6	TGTGCCAGTAGCTGGGGTCGGGACGGAGATTCACCCCTCCACTTT	CASSWGRDGDSPLHF
TRBV12-3/TRBV12-4	-	-	TRBJ2-7	TGTGCCAGCAGTTTACTGCGTGGCGAGCAGTACTTC	CASSLLRGEQYF
TRBV5-4	-	TRBD1	TRBJ2-3	TGTGCCAGCAGCTTAAGACAGGGTGAGACAGATACGCAGTATTTT	CASSLRQGETDTQYF
TRBV3-1/TRBV3-2	-	-	TRBJ1-1	TGTGTATCGCAGGGGATCGCTGAAGCTTTCTTT	CVSQGIAEAFF